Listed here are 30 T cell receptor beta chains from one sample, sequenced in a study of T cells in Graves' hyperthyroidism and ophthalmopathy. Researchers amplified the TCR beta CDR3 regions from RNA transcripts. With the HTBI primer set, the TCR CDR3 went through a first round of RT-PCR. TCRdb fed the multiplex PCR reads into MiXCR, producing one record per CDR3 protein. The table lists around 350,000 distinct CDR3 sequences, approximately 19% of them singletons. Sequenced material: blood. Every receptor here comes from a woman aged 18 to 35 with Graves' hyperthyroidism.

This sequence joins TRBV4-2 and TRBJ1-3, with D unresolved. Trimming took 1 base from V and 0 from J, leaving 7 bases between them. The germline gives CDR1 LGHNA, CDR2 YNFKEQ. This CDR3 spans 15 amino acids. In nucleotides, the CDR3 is TGTGCCAGCAGCCAAGGCACCAACTCTGGAAACACCATATATTTT. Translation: CASSQGTNSGNTIYF.

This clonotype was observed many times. The CDR3 loop is CASNSGGAFSAFF. The CDR3 coding sequence is TGTGCCAGCAACTCAGGGGGCGCCTTCTCAGCTTTCTTT. The genes are TRBV6-1 and TRBJ1-1; TRBD1 matches 8 bases. The germline CDR1 and CDR2 sequences are MNHNS and SASEGT. V was clipped by 7 bases and J by 10 bases; unmatched bases: 11. The CDR3 has 13 residues.

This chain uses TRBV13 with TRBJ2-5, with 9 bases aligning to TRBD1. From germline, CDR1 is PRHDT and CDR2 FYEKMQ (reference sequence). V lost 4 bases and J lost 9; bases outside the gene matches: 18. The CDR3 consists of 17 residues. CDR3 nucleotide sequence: TGTGCCAGCAGCTCCGTAAACCTTCCGGGACAGGGTTTGGCCCAGTACTTC. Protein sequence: CASSSVNLPGQGLAQYF.

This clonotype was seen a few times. This CDR3 reads CASSLVLLLAGGNTGELFF. The DNA for the CDR3 is TGTGCCAGCAGCTTAGTCCTACTTTTAGCGGGGGGGAACACCGGGGAGCTGTTTTTT. This rearrangement joins TRBV11-2 to TRBJ2-2; 10 bases fit TRBD2. J was trimmed by 1 base and V by 1 base; bases with no gene match: 9. Germline V CDR1 and CDR2: SGHAT, FQNNGV. The CDR3 extends over 19 amino acids.

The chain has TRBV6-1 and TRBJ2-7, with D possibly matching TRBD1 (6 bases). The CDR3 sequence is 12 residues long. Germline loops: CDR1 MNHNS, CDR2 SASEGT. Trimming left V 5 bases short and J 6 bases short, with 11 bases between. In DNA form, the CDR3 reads TGTGCCAGCAGTACAGGGTACTTCGAGCAGTACTTC. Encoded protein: CASSTGYFEQYF.

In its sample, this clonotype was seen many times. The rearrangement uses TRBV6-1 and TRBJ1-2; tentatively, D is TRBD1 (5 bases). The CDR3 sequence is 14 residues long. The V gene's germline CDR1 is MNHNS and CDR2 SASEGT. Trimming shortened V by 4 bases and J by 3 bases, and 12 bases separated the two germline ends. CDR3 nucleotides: TGTGCCAGCAGTGTTGGGGGGACGGACTATGGCTACACCTTC. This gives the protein CASSVGGTDYGYTF.

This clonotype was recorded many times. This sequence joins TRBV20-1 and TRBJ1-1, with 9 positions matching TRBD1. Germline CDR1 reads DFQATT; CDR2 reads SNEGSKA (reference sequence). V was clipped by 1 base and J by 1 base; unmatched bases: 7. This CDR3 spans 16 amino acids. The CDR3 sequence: CSARATGGAGNTEAFF. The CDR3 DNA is TGCAGTGCTAGAGCTACAGGGGGCGCCGGGAACACTGAAGCTTTCTTT.

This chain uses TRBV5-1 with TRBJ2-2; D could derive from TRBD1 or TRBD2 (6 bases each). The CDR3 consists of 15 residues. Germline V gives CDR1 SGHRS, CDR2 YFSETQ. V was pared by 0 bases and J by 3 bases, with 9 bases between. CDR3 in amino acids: CASSLAGEDTGELFF. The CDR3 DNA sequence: TGCGCCAGCAGCTTGGCAGGGGAGGACACCGGGGAGCTGTTTTTT.

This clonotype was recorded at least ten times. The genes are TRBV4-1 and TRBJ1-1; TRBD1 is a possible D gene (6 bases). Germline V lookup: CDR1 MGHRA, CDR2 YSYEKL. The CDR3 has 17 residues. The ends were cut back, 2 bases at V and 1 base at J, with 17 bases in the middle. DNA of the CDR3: TGCGCCAGCAGCCAAAACTTTAAGGTCAGGGGGAACACTGAAGCTTTCTTT. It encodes CASSQNFKVRGNTEAFF.

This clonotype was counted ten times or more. The CDR3 reads CASSAGVHGFNQPQHF. For the CDR3, the DNA is TGTGCCAGCAGTGCGGGGGTACACGGTTTCAATCAGCCCCAGCATTTT. The chain carries TRBV2 and TRBJ1-5, with D possibly TRBD1 on 5 matching bases. V lost 4 bases and J 3 bases, leaving 16 bases between the germline ends. This CDR3 comprises 16 residues. Per the germline V gene, CDR1 is SNHLY and CDR2 is FYNNEI. Full variable domain (remainder filled in from reference TRBV2 and TRBJ1-5): EPEVTQTPSHQVTQMGQEVILRCVPISNHLYFYWYRQILGQKVEFLVSFYNNEISEKSEIFDDQFSVERPDGSNFTLKIRSTKLEDSAMYFCASSAGVHGFNQPQHFGDGTRLSIL.

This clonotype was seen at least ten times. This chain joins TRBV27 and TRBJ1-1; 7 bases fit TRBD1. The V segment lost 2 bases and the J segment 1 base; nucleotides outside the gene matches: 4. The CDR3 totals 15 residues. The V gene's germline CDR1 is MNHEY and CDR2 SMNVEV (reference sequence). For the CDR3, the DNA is TGTGCCAGCAGTTTAGTGGACAGGCAGAACACTGAAGCTTTCTTT. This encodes CASSLVDRQNTEAFF.

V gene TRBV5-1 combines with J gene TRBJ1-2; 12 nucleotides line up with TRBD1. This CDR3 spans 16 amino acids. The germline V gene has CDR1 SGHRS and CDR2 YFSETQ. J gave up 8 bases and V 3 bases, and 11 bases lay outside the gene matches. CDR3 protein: CASSSQRDRGLKGYTF. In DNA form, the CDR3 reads TGCGCCAGCAGCTCACAACGGGACAGGGGGCTAAAAGGCTACACCTTC.

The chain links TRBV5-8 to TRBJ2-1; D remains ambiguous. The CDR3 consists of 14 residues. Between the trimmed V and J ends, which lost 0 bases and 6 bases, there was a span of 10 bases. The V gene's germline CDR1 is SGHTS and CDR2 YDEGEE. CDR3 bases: TGTGCCAGCAGCTTGGGAGGTATGGGCAATGAGCAGTTCTTC. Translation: CASSLGGMGNEQFF. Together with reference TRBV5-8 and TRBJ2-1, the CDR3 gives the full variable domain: EAGVTQSPTHLIKTRGQQATLRCSPISGHTSVYWYQQALGLGLQFLLWYDEGEERNRGNFPPRFSGRQFPNYSSELNVNALELEDSALYLCASSLGGMGNEQFFGPGTRLTVL.

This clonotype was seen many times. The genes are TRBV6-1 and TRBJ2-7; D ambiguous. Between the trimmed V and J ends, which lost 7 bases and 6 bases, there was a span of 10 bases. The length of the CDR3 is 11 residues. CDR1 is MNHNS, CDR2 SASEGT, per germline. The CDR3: CASTLLGEQYF. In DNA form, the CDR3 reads TGTGCCAGCACTCTCCTAGGCGAGCAGTACTTC.

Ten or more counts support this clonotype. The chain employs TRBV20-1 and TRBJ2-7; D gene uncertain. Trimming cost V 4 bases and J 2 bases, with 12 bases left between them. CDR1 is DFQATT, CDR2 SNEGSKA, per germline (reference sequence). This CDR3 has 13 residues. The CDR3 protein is CSAITTLTYEQYF. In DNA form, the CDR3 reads TGCAGTGCTATAACGACTTTAACCTACGAGCAGTACTTC.

CDR3 sequence (DNA): TGTGCCAGCAGCTTTCCCGGCGGAAGACAGACGTTTCAAGAGACCCAGTACTTC. This translates into CASSFPGGRQTFQETQYF. The rearrangement links TRBV11-1 to TRBJ2-5, with a weak D call TRBD1 (5 bases). Germline loops: CDR1 SGHAT, CDR2 FQDESV (reference sequence). Trimming pared 3 bases from V and 2 bases from J, leaving 22 bases between. The CDR3 is 18 residues long.

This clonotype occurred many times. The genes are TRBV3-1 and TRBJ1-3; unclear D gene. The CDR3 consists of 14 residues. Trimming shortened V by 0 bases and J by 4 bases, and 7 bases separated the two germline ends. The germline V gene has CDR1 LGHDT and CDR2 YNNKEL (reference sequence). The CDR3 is CASSQDQSGNTIYF. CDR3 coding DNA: TGTGCCAGCAGCCAAGATCAATCCGGAAACACCATATATTTT.

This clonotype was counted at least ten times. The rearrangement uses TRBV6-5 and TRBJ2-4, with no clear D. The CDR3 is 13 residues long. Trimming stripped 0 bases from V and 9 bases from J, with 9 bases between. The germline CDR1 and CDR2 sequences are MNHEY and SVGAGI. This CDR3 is CASSYSFTGIQYF. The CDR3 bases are TGTGCCAGCAGTTACTCATTCACCGGCATTCAGTACTTC.

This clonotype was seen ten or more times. As DNA, the CDR3 is TGTGCCTGGAGTCACCCGACAGGGTTCTCTGGAAACACCATATATTTT. This sequence encodes CAWSHPTGFSGNTIYF. This sequence joins TRBV30 and TRBJ1-3, with 7 bases identical to TRBD1. The CDR3 is 16 residues long. Germline V gives CDR1 GTSNPN, CDR2 SVGIG (reference sequence). Trimming took 2 bases from V and 0 from J; bases not matched to a gene: 7.

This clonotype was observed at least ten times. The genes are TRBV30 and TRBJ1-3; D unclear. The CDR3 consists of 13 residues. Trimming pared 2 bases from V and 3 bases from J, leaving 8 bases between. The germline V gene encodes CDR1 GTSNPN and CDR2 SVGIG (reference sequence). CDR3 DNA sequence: TGTGCCTGGAGTCCGAGGGTTGGAAACACCATATATTTT. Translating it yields CAWSPRVGNTIYF. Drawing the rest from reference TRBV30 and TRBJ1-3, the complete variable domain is SQTIHQWPATLVQPVGSPLSLECTVEGTSNPNLYWYRQAAGRGLQLLFYSVGIGQISSEVPQNLSASRPQDRQFILSSKKLLLSDSGFYLCAWSPRVGNTIYFGEGSWLTVV.

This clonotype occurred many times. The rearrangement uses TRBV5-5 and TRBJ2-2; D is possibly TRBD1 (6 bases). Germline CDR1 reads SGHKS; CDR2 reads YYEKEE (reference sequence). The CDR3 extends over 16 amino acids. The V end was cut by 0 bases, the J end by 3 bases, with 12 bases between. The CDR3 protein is CASSLGGGWDTGELFF. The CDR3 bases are TGTGCCAGCAGCTTGGGTGGGGGCTGGGACACCGGGGAGCTGTTTTTT.

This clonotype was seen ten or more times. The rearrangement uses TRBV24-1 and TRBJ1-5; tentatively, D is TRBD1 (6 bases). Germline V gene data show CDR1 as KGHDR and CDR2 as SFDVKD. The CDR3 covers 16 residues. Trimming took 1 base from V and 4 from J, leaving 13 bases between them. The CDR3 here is CATSDLSGGRNQPQHF. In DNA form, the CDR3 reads TGTGCCACCAGTGATTTATCCGGGGGCAGGAATCAGCCCCAGCATTTT.

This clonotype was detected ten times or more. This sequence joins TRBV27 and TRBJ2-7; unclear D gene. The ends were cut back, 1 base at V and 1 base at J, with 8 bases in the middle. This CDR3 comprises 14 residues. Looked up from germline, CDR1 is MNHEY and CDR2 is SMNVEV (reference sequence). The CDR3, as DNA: TGTGCCAGCAGTTTATTGGCAACATCCTACGAGCAGTACTTC. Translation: CASSLLATSYEQYF.

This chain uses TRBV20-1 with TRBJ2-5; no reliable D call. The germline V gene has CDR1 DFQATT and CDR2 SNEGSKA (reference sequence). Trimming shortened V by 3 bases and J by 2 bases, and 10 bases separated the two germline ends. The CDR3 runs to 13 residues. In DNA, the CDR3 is TGCAGTGCTAGTATACAGCAACAAGAGACCCAGTACTTC. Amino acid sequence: CSASIQQQETQYF.

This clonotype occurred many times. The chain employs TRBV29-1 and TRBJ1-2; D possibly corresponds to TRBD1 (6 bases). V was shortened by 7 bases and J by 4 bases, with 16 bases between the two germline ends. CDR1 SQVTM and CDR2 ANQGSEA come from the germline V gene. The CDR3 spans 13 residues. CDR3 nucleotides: TGCAGCGCCGCCGATCAGGGGTCCTATGGCTACACCTTC. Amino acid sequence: CSAADQGSYGYTF.

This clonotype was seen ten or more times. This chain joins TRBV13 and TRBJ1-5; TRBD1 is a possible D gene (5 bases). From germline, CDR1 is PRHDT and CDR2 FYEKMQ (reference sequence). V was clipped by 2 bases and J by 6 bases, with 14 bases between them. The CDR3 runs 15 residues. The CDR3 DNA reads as TGTGCCAGCAGCTTAAGCAGGGTTGGAGGTCAGCCCCAGCATTTT. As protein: CASSLSRVGGQPQHF.

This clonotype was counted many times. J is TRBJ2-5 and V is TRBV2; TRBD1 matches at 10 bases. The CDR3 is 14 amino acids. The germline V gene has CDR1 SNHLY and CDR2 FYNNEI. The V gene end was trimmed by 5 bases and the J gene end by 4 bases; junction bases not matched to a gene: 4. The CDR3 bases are TGTGCCAGCAGTCCCTGGACAGGGGGAGAGACCCAGTACTTC. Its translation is CASSPWTGGETQYF. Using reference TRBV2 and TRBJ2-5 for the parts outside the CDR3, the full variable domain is EPEVTQTPSHQVTQMGQEVILRCVPISNHLYFYWYRQILGQKVEFLVSFYNNEISEKSEIFDDQFSVERPDGSNFTLKIRSTKLEDSAMYFCASSPWTGGETQYFGPGTRLLVL.

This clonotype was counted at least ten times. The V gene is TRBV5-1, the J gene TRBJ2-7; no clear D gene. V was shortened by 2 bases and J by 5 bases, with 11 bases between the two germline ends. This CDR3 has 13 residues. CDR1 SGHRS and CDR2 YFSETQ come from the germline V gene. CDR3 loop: CASSFGPKDEQYF. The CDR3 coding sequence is TGCGCCAGCAGCTTCGGACCCAAGGACGAGCAGTACTTC. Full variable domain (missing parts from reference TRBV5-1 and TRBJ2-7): KAGVTQTPRYLIKTRGQQVTLSCSPISGHRSVSWYQQTPGQGLQFLFEYFSETQRNKGNFPGRFSGRQFSNSRSEMNVSTLELGDSALYLCASSFGPKDEQYFGPGTRLTVT.

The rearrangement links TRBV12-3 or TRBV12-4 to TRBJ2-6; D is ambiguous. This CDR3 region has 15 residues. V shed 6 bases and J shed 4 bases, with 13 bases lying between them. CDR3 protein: CASSVNGLGANVLTF. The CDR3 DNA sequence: TGTGCCAGCAGCGTTAATGGGCTCGGGGCCAACGTCCTGACTTTC.

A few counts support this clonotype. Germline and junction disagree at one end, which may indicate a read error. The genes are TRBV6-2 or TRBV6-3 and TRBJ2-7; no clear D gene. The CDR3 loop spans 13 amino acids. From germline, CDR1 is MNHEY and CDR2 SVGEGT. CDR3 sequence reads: CATSLNQAYEQYF. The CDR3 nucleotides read TGTGCCACCAGTCTCAACCAAGCCTACGAGCAGTACTTC.